A selection of T cell receptor beta chains follows, all from one sample in a study of T cell changes during pregnancy in multiple sclerosis. Sequencing used immunoSEQ multiplex PCR; TCRdb keeps in-frame clones, though not all of them. The sample shows some 37,000 clones, about 91% of them seen only once. The sample in question was CD8+ T cells from peripheral blood mononuclear cells, obtained after pregnancy. The source of these receptors is a female donor with multiple sclerosis, enrolled in a pregnancy study. The CDR3 runs from the conserved cysteine through the conserved F or W. The D gene is left open where the match is weak. Clone size is not always given. Where it is, it says once, few, many or a class for expanded clones.

-	TRBJ2-3	TRBV21-1	18	once	CASTPGLAGGPGTDTQYF	TGTGCCAGCACTCCGGGACTAGCGGGAGGGCCGGGCACAGATACGCAGTATTTT
-	TRBJ1-3	TRBV9	15	once	CASSPGPSSGNTIYF	TGTGCCAGCAGCCCTGGGCCCTCCTCTGGAAACACCATATATTTT
-	TRBJ2-7	TRBV6-1	15	once	CASSPPRRGPYEQYF	TGTGCCAGCAGCCCGCCGCGGCGGGGCCCCTACGAGCAGTACTTC
TRBD2	TRBJ2-3	TRBV11-2	15	-	CASSPGTSGGNTQYF	TGTGCCAGCAGCCCAGGGACTAGCGGGGGGAATACGCAGTATTTT
-	TRBJ2-1	TRBV30	15	-	CAWVPDSSSYNEQFF	TGTGCCTGGGTGCCCGATTCCAGCTCCTACAATGAGCAGTTCTTC
-	TRBJ1-3	TRBV6-6	16	-	CASSYSAGFSGNTIYF	TGTGCCAGCAGTTACTCTGCGGGGTTCTCTGGAAACACCATATATTTT
-	TRBJ2-2	TRBV7-8	13	-	CASSLLSTGELFF	TGTGCCAGCAGCTTGTTATCCACCGGGGAGCTGTTTTTT
-	TRBJ2-1	TRBV2	13	-	CASSEPERPEQFF	TGTGCCAGCAGTGAACCTGAGCGGCCTGAGCAGTTCTTC
TRBD2	TRBJ2-2	TRBV7-2	16	-	CASSLGLAASTGELFF	TGTGCCAGCAGCCTAGGACTAGCGGCGAGTACCGGGGAGCTGTTTTTT
TRBD1	TRBJ2-3	TRBV19	16	once	CASSIGYTTGSDTQYF	TGTGCCAGTAGTATAGGTTACACGACAGGGTCAGATACGCAGTATTTT
TRBD2	TRBJ2-7	TRBV7-2	18	-	CASSLGGLAGQSSYEQYF	TGTGCCAGCAGCTTAGGAGGACTAGCGGGACAAAGCTCCTACGAGCAGTACTTC
TRBD1	TRBJ2-7	TRBV6-5	15	-	CASSLVTGGDYEQYF	TGTGCCAGCAGTTTAGTCACAGGGGGCGACTACGAGCAGTACTTC
-	TRBJ1-2	TRBV13	13	-	CASSLGRASIYTF	TGTGCCAGCAGCTTGGGCAGGGCCTCGATCTACACCTTC
TRBD2	TRBJ2-5	TRBV2	18	-	CASSEVGGLAGRGETQYF	TGTGCCAGCAGTGAGGTGGGGGGCTTAGCGGGGAGAGGGGAGACCCAGTACTTC
-	TRBJ2-7	TRBV4-1	13	-	CASSQVTAHEQYF	TGCGCCAGCAGCCAAGTAACAGCCCACGAGCAGTACTTC
-	TRBJ1-2	TRBV11-2	16	few	CASSFGQHLTNYGYTF	TGTGCCAGCAGCTTCGGACAGCACCTGACTAACTATGGCTACACCTTC
TRBD1	TRBJ1-5	TRBV6-1	16	-	CASSDITGGLGQPQHF	TGTGCCAGCAGTGACATAACAGGGGGCTTGGGTCAGCCCCAGCATTTT
-	TRBJ1-4	TRBV30	10	-	CAWLEEKLFF	TGTGCCTGGTTAGAAGAAAAACTGTTTTTT
TRBD1	TRBJ1-1	TRBV10-3	18	-	CAISEGPHFRTGATEAFF	TGTGCCATCAGTGAGGGCCCCCATTTTAGGACAGGGGCCACTGAAGCTTTCTTT
TRBD2	TRBJ2-1	TRBV5-4	15	-	CASSRLAGENNEQFF	TGTGCCAGCAGCCGACTAGCGGGGGAAAACAATGAGCAGTTCTTC
TRBD2	TRBJ2-3	TRBV5-6	16	-	CASRVAGGPRTDTQYF	TGTGCCAGCAGAGTAGCGGGGGGGCCCCGCACAGATACGCAGTATTTT
TRBD1	TRBJ1-1	TRBV6-5	13	-	CASSYFEDREAFF	TGTGCCAGCAGTTACTTCGAGGACAGGGAAGCTTTCTTT
-	TRBJ1-4	TRBV7-8	15	-	CASSLGAGLREKLFF	TGTGCCAGCAGCTTAGGGGCAGGGCTTCGCGAAAAACTGTTTTTT
-	TRBJ1-2	TRBV29-1	15	-	CSATGLTGLGYGYTF	TGCAGCGCCACGGGACTTACGGGATTGGGCTATGGCTACACCTTC
-	TRBJ1-2	TRBV9	17	-	CASSEGGSPLANYGYTF	TGTGCCAGCAGCGAGGGGGGGAGTCCTCTCGCTAACTATGGCTACACCTTC
-	TRBJ1-1	TRBV4-1	14	-	CASSQEPGRTEAFF	TGCGCCAGCAGCCAAGAACCAGGGAGGACTGAAGCTTTCTTT
-	TRBJ2-3	TRBV7-9	15	-	CASSPAGTSTDTQYF	TGTGCCAGCAGCCCTGCGGGGACTAGCACAGATACGCAGTATTTT